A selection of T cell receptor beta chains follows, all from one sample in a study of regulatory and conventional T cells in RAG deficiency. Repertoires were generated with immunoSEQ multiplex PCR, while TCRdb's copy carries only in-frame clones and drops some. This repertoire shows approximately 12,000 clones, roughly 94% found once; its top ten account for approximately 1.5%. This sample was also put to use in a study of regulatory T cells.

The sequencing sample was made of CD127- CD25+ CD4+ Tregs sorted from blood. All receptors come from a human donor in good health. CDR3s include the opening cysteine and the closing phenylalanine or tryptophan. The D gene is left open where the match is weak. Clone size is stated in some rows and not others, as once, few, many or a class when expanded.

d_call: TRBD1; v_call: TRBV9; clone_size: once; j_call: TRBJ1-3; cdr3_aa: CASSPQTGSGNTIYF; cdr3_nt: TGTGCCAGCAGCCCCCAGACAGGGTCTGGAAACACCATATATTTT
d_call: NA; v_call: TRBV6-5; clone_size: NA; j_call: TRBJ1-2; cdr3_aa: CASSLTANYGYTF; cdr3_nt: TGTGCCAGCAGCTTGACAGCTAACTATGGCTACACCTTC
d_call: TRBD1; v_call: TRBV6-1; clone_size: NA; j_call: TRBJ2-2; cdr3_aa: CASSEQGANTGELFF; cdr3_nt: TGTGCCAGCAGTGAACAGGGGGCGAACACCGGGGAGCTGTTTTTT
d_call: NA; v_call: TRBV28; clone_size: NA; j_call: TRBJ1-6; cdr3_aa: CASSLYRTANSPLHF; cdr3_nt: TGTGCCAGCAGTTTATACCGGACAGCTAATTCCCCCCTCCACTTT
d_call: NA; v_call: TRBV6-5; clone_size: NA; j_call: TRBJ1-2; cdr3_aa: CASRTTLANYGYTF; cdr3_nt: TGTGCCAGCAGAACGACCCTAGCTAACTATGGCTACACCTTC
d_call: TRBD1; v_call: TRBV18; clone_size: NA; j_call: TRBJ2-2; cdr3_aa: CASSPSGQGIVLTGELFF; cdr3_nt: TGTGCCAGCTCACCATCGGGACAGGGTATTGTTTTGACCGGGGAGCTGTTTTTT
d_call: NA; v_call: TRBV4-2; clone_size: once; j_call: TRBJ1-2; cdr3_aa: CASSQARGPNYGYTF; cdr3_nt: TGTGCCAGCAGCCAAGCTCGGGGTCCCAACTATGGCTACACCTTC
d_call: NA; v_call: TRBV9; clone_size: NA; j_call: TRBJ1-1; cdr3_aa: CASSEGWGAEAFF; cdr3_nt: TGTGCCAGCAGCGAAGGATGGGGGGCTGAAGCTTTCTTT
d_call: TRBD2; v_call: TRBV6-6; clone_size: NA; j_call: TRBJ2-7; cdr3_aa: CASSSGGPIYEQYF; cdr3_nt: TGTGCCAGCAGCAGCGGGGGACCCATCTACGAGCAGTACTTC
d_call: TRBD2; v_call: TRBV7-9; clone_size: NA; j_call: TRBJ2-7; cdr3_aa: CASSLGLAAFSYEQYF; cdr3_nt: TGTGCCAGCAGCTTGGGGCTAGCGGCGTTCTCCTACGAGCAGTACTTC
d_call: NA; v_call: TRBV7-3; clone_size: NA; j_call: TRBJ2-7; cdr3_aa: CASSLTGGLNQRGQYF; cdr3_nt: TGTGCCAGCAGCTTAACGGGGGGGCTTAACCAACGGGGGCAGTACTTC
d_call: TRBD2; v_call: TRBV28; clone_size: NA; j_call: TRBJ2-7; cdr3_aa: CASSSLAGWYYEQYF; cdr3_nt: TGTGCCAGCAGTTCGCTAGCGGGGTGGTACTACGAGCAGTACTTC
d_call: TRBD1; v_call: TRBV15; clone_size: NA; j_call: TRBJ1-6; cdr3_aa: CATIPPTGTLSSYNSPLHF; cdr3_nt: TGTGCCACCATCCCCCCGACAGGGACCTTGAGCTCCTATAATTCACCCCTCCACTTT
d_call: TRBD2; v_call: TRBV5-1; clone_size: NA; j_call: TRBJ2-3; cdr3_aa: CASRPGNPGLAVHTQYF; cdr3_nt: TGCGCCAGCAGACCTGGAAACCCGGGACTAGCCGTCCATACGCAGTATTTT
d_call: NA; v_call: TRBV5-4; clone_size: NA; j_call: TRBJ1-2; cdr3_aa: CASSPRGSYGYTF; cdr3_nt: TGTGCCAGCAGCCCCAGGGGTAGCTATGGCTACACCTTC
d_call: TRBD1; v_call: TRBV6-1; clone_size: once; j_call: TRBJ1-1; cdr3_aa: CASSSDRDTEAFF; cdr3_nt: TGTGCCAGCAGTTCAGACAGGGACACTGAAGCTTTCTTT
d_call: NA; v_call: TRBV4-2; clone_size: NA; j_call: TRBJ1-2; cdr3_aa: CASSQDSDNEYGYTF; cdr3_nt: TGTGCCAGCAGCCAAGATTCGGACAATGAGTACGGCTACACCTTC
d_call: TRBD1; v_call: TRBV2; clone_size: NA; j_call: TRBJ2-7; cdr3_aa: CASSARTGAYEQYF; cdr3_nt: TGTGCCAGCAGTGCAAGGACAGGGGCCTACGAGCAGTACTTC
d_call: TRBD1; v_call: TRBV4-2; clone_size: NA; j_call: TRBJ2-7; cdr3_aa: CASSQGTGYYEQYF; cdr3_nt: TGTGCCAGCAGCCAAGGGACAGGGTACTACGAGCAGTACTTC
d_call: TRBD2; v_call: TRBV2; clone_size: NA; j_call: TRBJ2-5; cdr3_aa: CASSQRIGGVGQETQYF; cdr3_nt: TGTGCCAGCAGCCAGCGAATCGGGGGGGTAGGGCAAGAGACCCAGTACTTC
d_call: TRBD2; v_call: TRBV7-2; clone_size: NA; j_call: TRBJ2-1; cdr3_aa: CASVPDITSEGYNEQFF; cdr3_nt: TGTGCCAGCGTCCCCGATATTACTAGCGAAGGATACAATGAGCAGTTCTTC
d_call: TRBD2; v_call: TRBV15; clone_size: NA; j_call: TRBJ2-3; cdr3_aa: CATSKERGRTDTQYF; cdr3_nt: TGTGCCACCAGCAAAGAGCGGGGGCGCACAGATACGCAGTATTTT
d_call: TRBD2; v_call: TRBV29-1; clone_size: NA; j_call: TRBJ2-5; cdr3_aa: CSLGLAGAPVAQYF; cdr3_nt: TGCAGCCTAGGACTAGCGGGGGCCCCCGTGGCCCAGTACTTC
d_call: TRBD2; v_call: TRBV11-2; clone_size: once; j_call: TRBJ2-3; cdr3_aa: CASRRLAGTDTQYF; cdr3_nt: TGTGCCAGCAGGAGACTAGCCGGCACAGATACGCAGTATTTT
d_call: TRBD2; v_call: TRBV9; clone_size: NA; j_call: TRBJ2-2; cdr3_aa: CASSVEAQRGRTGELFF; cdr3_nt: TGTGCCAGCAGCGTCGAGGCCCAGCGGGGGCGGACCGGGGAGCTGTTTTTT
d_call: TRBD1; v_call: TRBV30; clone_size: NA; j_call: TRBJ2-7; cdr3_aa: CAWSTGVGEQYF; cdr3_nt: TGTGCCTGGAGTACAGGGGTCGGCGAGCAGTACTTC
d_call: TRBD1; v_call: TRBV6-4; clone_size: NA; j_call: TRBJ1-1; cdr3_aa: CASSDKIRDRESTEAFF; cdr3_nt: TGTGCCAGCAGTGACAAGATCCGGGACAGGGAAAGCACTGAAGCTTTCTTT
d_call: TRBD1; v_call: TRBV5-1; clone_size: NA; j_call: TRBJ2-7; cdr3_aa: CASSSRDRDEQYF; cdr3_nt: TGCGCCAGCAGCTCCCGGGACAGGGACGAGCAGTACTTC
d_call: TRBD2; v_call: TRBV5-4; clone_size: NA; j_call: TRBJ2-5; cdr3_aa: CASSLAGVAGGRGYF; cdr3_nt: TGTGCCAGCAGCTTGGCCGGGGTAGCGGGGGGCCGGGGGTACTTC
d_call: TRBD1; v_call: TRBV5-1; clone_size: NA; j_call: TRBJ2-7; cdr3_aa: CASSLSGQAYEQYF; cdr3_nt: TGCGCCAGCAGCTTGTCCGGACAGGCTTACGAGCAGTACTTC
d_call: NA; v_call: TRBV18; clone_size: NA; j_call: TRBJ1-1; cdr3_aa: CASLTGPNTEAFF; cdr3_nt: TGTGCCAGCTTAACCGGTCCGAACACTGAAGCTTTCTTT
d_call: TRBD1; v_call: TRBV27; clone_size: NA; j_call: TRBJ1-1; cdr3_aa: CASRRTGGAPEAFF; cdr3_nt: TGTGCCAGCAGGAGGACAGGGGGCGCCCCTGAAGCTTTCTTT
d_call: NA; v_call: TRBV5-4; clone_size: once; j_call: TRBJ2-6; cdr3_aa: CASSLVARSGANVLTF; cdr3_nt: TGTGCCAGCAGCTTGGTGGCCCGCTCTGGGGCCAACGTCCTGACTTTC
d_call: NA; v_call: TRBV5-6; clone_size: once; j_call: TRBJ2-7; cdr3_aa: CASSLDVGVIYEQYF; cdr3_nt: TGTGCCAGCAGCTTGGATGTAGGGGTCATCTACGAGCAGTACTTC
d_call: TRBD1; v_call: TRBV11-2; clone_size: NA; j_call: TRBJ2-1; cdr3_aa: CASSFKQGAHEQFF; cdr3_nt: TGTGCCAGCAGCTTCAAACAGGGGGCGCATGAGCAGTTCTTC
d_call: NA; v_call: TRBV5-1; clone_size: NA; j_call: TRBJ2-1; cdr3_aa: CASSLGQMYNEQFF; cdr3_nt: TGCGCCAGCAGCTTGGGACAGATGTACAATGAGCAGTTCTTC
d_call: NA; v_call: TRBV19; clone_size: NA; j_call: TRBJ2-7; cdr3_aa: CASSMVGQVDFGQYF; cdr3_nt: TGTGCCAGTAGTATGGTGGGACAAGTTGACTTTGGGCAGTACTTC
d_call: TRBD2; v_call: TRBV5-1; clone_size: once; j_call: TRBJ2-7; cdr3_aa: CASTVSGGAQLGEQYF; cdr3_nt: TGCGCCAGCACTGTAAGCGGGGGGGCTCAGTTAGGCGAGCAGTACTTC
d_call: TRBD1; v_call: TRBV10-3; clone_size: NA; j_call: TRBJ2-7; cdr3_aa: CAISGTGNYEQYF; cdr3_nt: TGTGCCATCAGCGGGACAGGGAACTACGAGCAGTACTTC
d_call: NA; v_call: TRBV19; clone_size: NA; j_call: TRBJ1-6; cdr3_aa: CASSLRVPRSPLHF; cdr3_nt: TGTGCCAGTAGTCTCAGGGTCCCCCGTTCACCCCTCCACTTT
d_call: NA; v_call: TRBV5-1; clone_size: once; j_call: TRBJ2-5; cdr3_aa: CASSLRRLKQETQYF; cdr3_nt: TGCGCCAGCAGCTTGAGGAGATTAAAACAAGAGACCCAGTACTTC
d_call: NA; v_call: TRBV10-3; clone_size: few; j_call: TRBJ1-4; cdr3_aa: CAISNALGLEKLFF; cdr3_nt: TGTGCCATCAGCAACGCCTTGGGGCTTGAAAAACTGTTTTTT
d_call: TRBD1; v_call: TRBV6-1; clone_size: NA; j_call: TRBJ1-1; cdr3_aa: CASRGDRGLGTEAFF; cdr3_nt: TGTGCCAGCAGGGGGGACAGGGGGCTTGGCACTGAAGCTTTCTTT
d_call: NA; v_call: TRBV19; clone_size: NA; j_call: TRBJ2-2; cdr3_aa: CASSIDIRAGELFF; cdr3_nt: TGTGCCAGTAGTATAGATATAAGAGCCGGGGAGCTGTTTTTT
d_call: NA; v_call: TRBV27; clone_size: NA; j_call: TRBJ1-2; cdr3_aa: CASSFRSGRDGYTF; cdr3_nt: TGTGCCAGCAGTTTCCGGTCGGGGAGAGATGGCTACACCTTC